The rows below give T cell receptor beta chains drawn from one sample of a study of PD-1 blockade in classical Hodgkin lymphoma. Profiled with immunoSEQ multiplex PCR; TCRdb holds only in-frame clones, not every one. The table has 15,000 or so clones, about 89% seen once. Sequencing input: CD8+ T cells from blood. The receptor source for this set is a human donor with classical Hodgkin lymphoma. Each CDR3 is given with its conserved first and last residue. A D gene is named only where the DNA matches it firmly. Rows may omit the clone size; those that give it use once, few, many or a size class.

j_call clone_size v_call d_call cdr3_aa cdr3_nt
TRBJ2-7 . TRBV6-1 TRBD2 CASSDPRAGGRYEQYF TGTGCCAGCAGTGACCCAAGGGCGGGAGGGCGCTACGAGCAGTACTTC
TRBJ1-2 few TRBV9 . CASSVEESGQFYGYTF TGTGCCAGCAGCGTAGAGGAGAGCGGACAATTCTATGGCTACACCTTC
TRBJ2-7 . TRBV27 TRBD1 CASSNTGGAPHEQYF TGTGCCAGCAGTAACACAGGGGGCGCTCCCCACGAGCAGTACTTC
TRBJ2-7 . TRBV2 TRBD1 CASRGDSEFALRSYEQYF TGTGCCAGCAGGGGGGACAGCGAGTTCGCCCTCCGCTCCTACGAGCAGTACTTC
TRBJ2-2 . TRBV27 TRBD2 CASSLIGGAGELFF TGTGCCAGCAGTTTAATTGGGGGGGCCGGGGAGCTGTTTTTT
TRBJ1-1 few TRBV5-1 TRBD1 CASSSTGVYTEAFF TGCGCCAGCAGCTCGACAGGGGTATACACTGAAGCTTTCTTT
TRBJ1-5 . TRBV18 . CASQKQRMGNQPQHF TGTGCCAGCCAAAAACAGAGGATGGGCAATCAGCCCCAGCATTTT
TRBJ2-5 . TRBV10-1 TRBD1 CASSPTGDQETQYF TGCGCCAGCAGCCCCACAGGGGACCAAGAGACCCAGTACTTC
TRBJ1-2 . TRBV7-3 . CASSLNQYYGYTF TGTGCCAGCAGCTTAAACCAGTACTATGGCTACACCTTC
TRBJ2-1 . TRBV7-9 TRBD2 CASRREDNEQFF TGTGCCAGCCGCCGGGAGGACAATGAGCAGTTCTTC
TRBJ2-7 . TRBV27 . CASSWYGASYEQYF TGTGCCAGCAGTTGGTACGGGGCGTCCTACGAGCAGTACTTC
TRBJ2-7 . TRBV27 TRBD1 CASSPGTGTLVYEQYF TGTGCCAGCAGTCCCGGGACAGGGACTTTAGTCTACGAGCAGTACTTC
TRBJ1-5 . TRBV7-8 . CASSGAGDVYSYSNQPQHF TGTGCCAGCAGCGGCGCTGGGGATGTTTACTCTTATAGCAATCAGCCCCAGCATTTT
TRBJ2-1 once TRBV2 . CASSERGRPYNEQFF TGTGCCAGCAGTGAGCGCGGACGACCCTACAATGAGCAGTTCTTC
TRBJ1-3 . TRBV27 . CASSSREQINTIYF TGTGCCAGCAGTTCTAGAGAACAGATAAACACCATATATTTT
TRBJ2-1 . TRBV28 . CASSSNVLVSSYNEQFF TGTGCCAGCAGTTCAAATGTTCTGGTAAGCTCCTACAATGAGCAGTTCTTC
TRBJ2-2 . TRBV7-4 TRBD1 CASSSTGDTGELFF TGTGCCAGCAGCTCGACAGGGGACACCGGGGAGCTGTTTTTT
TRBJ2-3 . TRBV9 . CASSVVGGTDTQYF TGTGCCAGCAGCGTAGTTGGGGGCACAGATACGCAGTATTTT
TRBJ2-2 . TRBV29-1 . CSGVRDAGELFF TGCAGCGGAGTAAGGGACGCCGGGGAGCTGTTTTTT
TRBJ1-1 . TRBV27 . CASRSQGWTEAFF TGTGCCAGCAGATCGCAGGGATGGACTGAAGCTTTCTTT
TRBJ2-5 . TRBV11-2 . CASSLKVPGYQETQYF TGTGCCAGCAGCTTAAAGGTCCCAGGGTACCAAGAGACCCAGTACTTC
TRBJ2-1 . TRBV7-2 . CASSFGTLYNEQFF TGTGCCAGCAGCTTCGGGACACTTTACAATGAGCAGTTCTTC
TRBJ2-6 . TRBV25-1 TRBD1 CASLGTGGASGANVLTF TGTGCCAGCCTAGGGACAGGGGGCGCGTCTGGGGCCAACGTCCTGACTTTC
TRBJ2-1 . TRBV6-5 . CASSYSGSGVNEQFF TGTGCCAGCAGTTACTCGGGGAGCGGAGTCAATGAGCAGTTCTTC
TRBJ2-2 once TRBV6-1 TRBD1 CASSGGTGWPGELFF TGTGCCAGCAGTGGAGGGACAGGGTGGCCCGGGGAGCTGTTTTTT
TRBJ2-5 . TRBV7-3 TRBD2 CASSLGLAGEETQYF TGTGCCAGCAGCTTAGGGCTAGCGGGAGAAGAGACCCAGTACTTC
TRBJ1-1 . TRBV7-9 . CASSWGPPKGPNTEAFF TGTGCCAGCAGCTGGGGGCCTCCCAAGGGCCCGAACACTGAAGCTTTCTTT
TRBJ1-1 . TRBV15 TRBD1 CATSRTGLNTEAFF TGTGCCACCAGCAGGACAGGGCTGAACACTGAAGCTTTCTTT
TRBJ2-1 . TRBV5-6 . CASSRPRVNNEQFF TGTGCCAGCAGTAGGCCCAGGGTAAACAATGAGCAGTTCTTC
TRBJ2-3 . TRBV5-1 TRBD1 CASSGPGTGATDTQYF TGCGCCAGCTCTGGCCCCGGGACAGGGGCCACAGATACGCAGTATTTT
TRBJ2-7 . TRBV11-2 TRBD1 CASSYPPGQGTYEQYF TGTGCCAGCAGCTATCCCCCTGGACAGGGGACCTACGAGCAGTACTTC
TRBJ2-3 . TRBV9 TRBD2 CASSIGTSGRAYTQYF TGTGCCAGCAGCATCGGGACTAGCGGGAGGGCATATACGCAGTATTTT
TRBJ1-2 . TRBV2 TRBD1 CASSPGGQGADGYTF TGTGCCAGCAGTCCCGGGGGACAGGGGGCTGATGGCTACACCTTC
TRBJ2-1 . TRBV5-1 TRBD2 CASSLELAVSYNEQFF TGCGCCAGCAGCTTAGAACTAGCGGTATCCTACAATGAGCAGTTCTTC
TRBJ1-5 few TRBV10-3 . CAISEFGGNSNQPQHF TGTGCCATCAGTGAGTTTGGGGGTAATAGCAATCAGCCCCAGCATTTT
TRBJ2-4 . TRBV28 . CASSYLAWGKNIQYF TGTGCCAGCAGTTACCTAGCGTGGGGCAAAAACATTCAGTACTTC
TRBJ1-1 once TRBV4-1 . CASSRGPGLVTEAFF TGCGCCAGCAGCCGCGGACCGGGACTTGTCACTGAAGCTTTCTTT
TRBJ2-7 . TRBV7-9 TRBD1 CASSLVGTGVNAYEQYF TGTGCCAGCAGCTTAGTTGGCACAGGGGTCAATGCCTACGAGCAGTACTTC
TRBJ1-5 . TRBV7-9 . CASSFTGPGYQPQHF TGTGCCAGCAGCTTTACAGGGCCTGGGTATCAGCCCCAGCATTTT
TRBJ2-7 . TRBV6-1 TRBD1 CAGDREGGHEQYF TGTGCCGGTGACAGGGAAGGGGGCCACGAGCAGTACTTC
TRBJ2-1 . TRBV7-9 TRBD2 CASSLAHLAASYNEQFF TGTGCCAGCAGCTTAGCCCACCTAGCGGCCTCCTACAATGAGCAGTTCTTC
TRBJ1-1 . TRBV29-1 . CSAALENTEAFF TGCAGCGCCGCGCTGGAGAACACTGAAGCTTTCTTT
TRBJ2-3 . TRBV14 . CASSQETPPGTDTQYF TGTGCCAGCAGCCAAGAAACGCCCCCGGGCACAGATACGCAGTATTTT
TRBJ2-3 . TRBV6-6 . CASSRDTDTQYF TGTGCCAGCAGCCGAGACACAGATACGCAGTATTTT
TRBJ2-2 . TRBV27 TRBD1 CASSSGQGTNTGELFF TGTGCCAGCAGTTCTGGACAGGGGACGAACACCGGGGAGCTGTTTTTT
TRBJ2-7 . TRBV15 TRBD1 CATSRRGQGHSYEQYF TGTGCCACCAGCAGACGGGGACAGGGTCACTCCTACGAGCAGTACTTC
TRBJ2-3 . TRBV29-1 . CSVEWPTATDTQYF TGCAGCGTTGAGTGGCCGACAGCCACAGATACGCAGTATTTT
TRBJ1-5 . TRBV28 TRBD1 CASRRDSYSNQPQHF TGTGCCAGCCGTCGGGACAGTTATAGCAATCAGCCCCAGCATTTT
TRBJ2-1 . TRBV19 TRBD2 CASSPTSGGEQFF TGTGCCAGTAGCCCGACTAGCGGGGGTGAGCAGTTCTTC